This T cell receptor (beta chain) was identified in a study of CD8+ T cells in alopecia areata. Study background: Treated patients were dosed with oral tofacitinib, taking 5 to 10 mg twice daily. Patients took tofacitinib for 6 to 18 months, followed by 6 drug-free months.

CDR3 size: 13 residues. CDR1 and CDR2 (germline): MGHRA, YSYEKL. The ends lost 4 bases at V and 4 bases at J; junction bases unmatched: 3. Treatment specified: oral pan-JAK inhibitor, 5-10 mg twice daily. Sequencing used cDNA as its template, made by extracting RNA and reverse transcribing it. Assay used: immunoSEQ multiplex PCR; TCRdb lists only in-frame clones, some missing. This sample has about 210,000 clones, with approximately 45% found just once. V gene TRBV4-1 combines with J gene TRBJ1-2; 7 bases agree with TRBD1. The clonotype was recovered from a human donor with alopecia areata. The input for sequencing was CD4+ T cells sorted from blood, taken between weeks 36 and 40, from a patient treated with tofacitinib. The DNA for the CDR3 is TGCGCCAGCAGCCCCCGGGACAGCTATGGCTACACCTTC. As protein: CASSPRDSYGYTF.